Below, 31 T cell receptor beta chains from the same sample are listed, as sequenced in a study of blood T cell repertoires in COVID-19. Method: immunoSEQ multiplex PCR; TCRdb's copy keeps in-frame clones and lacks some. The table records about 250,000 clones, approximately 90% of them present only once. Sequenced material: peripheral blood. The receptors here all came from a woman in her thirties with COVID-19, enrolled during active disease.

The chain recombines TRBV5-1 with TRBJ2-5; TRBD2 might be the D (6 bases). With 0 bases removed from V and 2 bases from J, the gap between germline ends came to 35 bases. CDR1 SGHRS and CDR2 YFSETQ come from the germline V gene. The CDR3 has 23 residues. DNA for the CDR3: TGCGCCAGCAGCTTGGGGCCCGGAGGTTTAAGCGCTAGGGTTGGAGGGCAACAAGAGACCCAGTACTTC. Translation gives CASSLGPGGLSARVGGQQETQYF.

The chain is built from TRBV6-5 and TRBJ1-2, with D uncertain. The V gene lost 6 bases and the J gene lost 4 bases, with 12 bases spanning the gap. This CDR3 is built from 13 residues. The germline V gene encodes CDR1 MNHEY and CDR2 SVGAGI. CDR3 amino acids: CASSPPAGYGYTF. CDR3 DNA: TGTGCCAGCAGCCCGCCCGCAGGCTATGGCTACACCTTC.

The chain has TRBV15 and TRBJ2-3; 8 bases are shared with TRBD2. The CDR3 totals 15 residues. Per germline, CDR1 LNHNV and CDR2 YYDKDF (reference sequence). The J segment lost 3 bases and the V segment lost 7 bases, leaving 9 bases of the junction unmatched. CDR3 DNA sequence: TGTGCCACCACCGGGACTAGAGGGGGTACAGATACGCAGTATTTT. Translation gives CATTGTRGGTDTQYF.

As for this clone: An end of the junction differs from the germline gene, which may be a read error. The chain recombines TRBV2 with TRBJ2-6, with a weak D call TRBD1 (6 bases). The CDR3 has 15 residues. Germline V gene sequence: CDR1 SNHLY, CDR2 FYNNEI. CDR3 nucleotides: TGTGCCAGCAGCGAAGACAGGTCTGGGGCCAACGTCCTGACTTTC. Translating it yields CASSEDRSGANVLTF.

The chain couples TRBV6-2 or TRBV6-3 to TRBJ2-1; D possibly corresponds to TRBD2 (6 bases). CDR1 is MNHEY, CDR2 SVGEGT, per germline. The CDR3 totals 14 residues. Trimming cost V 5 bases and J 8 bases, with 16 bases left between them. CDR3 region: CASSATTSFHEQFF. The CDR3 DNA sequence: TGTGCCAGCAGTGCTACGACTAGTTTCCATGAGCAGTTCTTC.

The V gene is TRBV27, the J gene TRBJ2-2; D ambiguous. Germline values: CDR1 MNHEY, CDR2 SMNVEV (reference sequence). This CDR3 contains 16 residues. V was pared by 1 base and J by 0 bases, with 9 bases between. The chain's CDR3 is CASSLWPLANTGELFF. The CDR3 DNA sequence: TGTGCCAGCAGTTTATGGCCTCTGGCGAACACCGGGGAGCTGTTTTTT.

This clone was observed once. In DNA, the CDR3 is TGTGCCAGCAGCCCCCAAGGGGTTAATGAAAAACTGTTTTTT. It translates to CASSPQGVNEKLFF. The chain recombines TRBV7-2 with TRBJ1-4, with D possibly being TRBD1 (5 bases). Per germline, CDR1 SGHTA and CDR2 FQGNSA. With 5 bases removed from V and 4 bases from J, the gap between germline ends came to 11 bases. This CDR3 contains 14 residues. The whole variable domain, remainder taken from reference TRBV7-2 and TRBJ1-4, is GAGVSQSPSNKVTEKGKDVELRCDPISGHTALYWYRQSLGQGLEFLIYFQGNSAPDKSGLPSDRFSAERTGGSVSTLTIQRTQQEDSAVYLCASSPQGVNEKLFFGSGTQLSVL.

The rearrangement uses TRBV10-3 and TRBJ1-1; TRBD1 is a possible D gene (6 bases). The V end lost 8 bases, the J end lost 2 bases, and 12 bases lay between the germline ends. Germline assignment: CDR1 ENHRY and CDR2 SYGVKD. CDR3 length: 13 amino acids. CDR3 region: CAIQRDTNTEAFF. CDR3 nucleotides: TGTGCCATCCAGAGGGACACAAACACTGAAGCTTTCTTT.

The chain carries TRBV6-5 and TRBJ2-7; 7 nucleotides agree with TRBD1. The CDR3 is 13 amino acids. V dropped 5 bases and J dropped 4; count of bases not matched to a gene: 5. Germline V gene lookup returns CDR1 MNHEY and CDR2 SVGAGI. The CDR3 reads CASSPGTAYEQYF. The CDR3 bases are TGTGCCAGCAGTCCCGGGACAGCTTACGAGCAGTACTTC.

The gene calls are TRBV7-6 and TRBJ1-6; D is perhaps TRBD1 (6 bases). Germline V gene lookup returns CDR1 SGHVS and CDR2 FNYEAQ. The CDR3 consists of 15 residues. The V end was cut by 0 bases, the J end by 10 bases, with 13 bases between. CDR3 bases: TGTGCCAGCAGCTTAGCGCGGGGGCGGGGGTCACCCCTCCACTTT. It translates to CASSLARGRGSPLHF.

The V gene is TRBV5-6, the J gene TRBJ1-2; 10 nucleotides match TRBD1. This CDR3 contains 16 residues. J gave up 4 bases and V 4 bases, and 10 bases lay outside the gene matches. Germline-derived CDR1 and CDR2 are SGHDT and YYEEEE. For the CDR3, the DNA is TGTGCCAGCAGCGTGGGACAGGGGTCCCTAGGCTATGGCTACACCTTC. This codes for CASSVGQGSLGYGYTF.

J is TRBJ2-7 and V is TRBV11-3; D may be TRBD1 (6 bases). Trimming left V 3 bases short and J 4 bases short, with 10 bases between. CDR3 length: 13 residues. Germline CDR1 SGHNT, CDR2 YENEEA. CDR3: CASSFGQSYEQYV. In DNA, the CDR3 is TGTGCCAGCAGCTTTGGACAGTCGTACGAGCAGTACGTC.

This clone was counted once. This chain uses TRBV6-5 with TRBJ2-2; maybe TRBD1 (5 bases). This CDR3 has 15 amino acids. The V end was cut by 0 bases, the J end by 3 bases, with 8 bases between. The germline V gene encodes CDR1 MNHEY and CDR2 SVGAGI. The CDR3 is CASSYSRGYTGELFF. As DNA, the CDR3 is TGTGCCAGCAGTTACTCTAGGGGCTACACCGGGGAGCTGTTTTTT.

The genes are TRBV30 and TRBJ1-6; 9 bases align to TRBD1. CDR1 and CDR2 (germline): GTSNPN, SVGIG (reference sequence). This CDR3 spans 13 amino acids. V trimming: 5 bases; J trimming: 10 bases; junction bases outside the gene matches: 6. CDR3 in amino acids: CAWETGGISPLHF. CDR3 bases: TGTGCCTGGGAGACAGGGGGAATATCACCCCTCCACTTT.

This chain uses TRBV5-1 with TRBJ2-3; the match to TRBD2 covers 10 bases. The CDR3 runs 16 residues. Germline-derived CDR1 and CDR2 are SGHRS and YFSETQ. V dropped 4 bases and J dropped 4; count of bases not matched to a gene: 9. The CDR3 is CASSATGTSAPDTQYF. The CDR3 region has the DNA TGCGCCAGCAGCGCTACCGGGACTAGCGCTCCAGATACGCAGTATTTT.

The V gene is TRBV10-3, the J gene TRBJ2-1, with TRBD2 identical over 14 bases. Germline V gene data show CDR1 as ENHRY and CDR2 as SYGVKD. With V trimmed by 4 bases and J by 7 bases, 3 bases remained unmatched. The CDR3 covers 15 residues. The CDR3 DNA reads as TGTGCCATCAGTGCAGGGACTAGCGGGGGAAATGAGCAGTTCTTC. It yields the protein CAISAGTSGGNEQFF.

About this clone: The same CDR3 can be traced to other DNA sequences in this sample. This sequence joins TRBV5-5 and TRBJ1-2; 7 nucleotides agree with TRBD1. V lost 1 base to trimming and J lost 3 bases; unmatched junction nucleotides: 0. This CDR3 has 13 residues. Germline V CDR1 and CDR2: SGHKS, YYEKEE (reference sequence). The CDR3 sequence: CASSLQGDYGYTF. CDR3 DNA sequence: TGTGCCAGCAGCTTGCAGGGGGACTATGGCTACACCTTC.

The rearrangement links TRBV25-1 to TRBJ2-2; 7 positions match TRBD1. Trimming at V came to 3 bases and at J to 6 bases, leaving 10 bases not matched to a gene. Germline-derived CDR1 and CDR2 are MGHDK and SYGVNS. This CDR3 has 16 amino acids. CDR3 DNA sequence: TGTGCCAGCAGTGACCCTTCCAGGGGGTGGGCCGGGGAGCTGTTTTTT. This sequence encodes CASSDPSRGWAGELFF.

The chain employs TRBV6-6 and TRBJ1-5; D not resolved. The V end lost 4 bases, the J end lost 10 bases, and 5 bases lay between the germline ends. CDR3 size: 10 residues. Per germline, CDR1 MNHNY and CDR2 SVGAGI (reference sequence). CDR3 in amino acids: CASSLSPQHF. CDR3 nucleotides: TGTGCCAGCAGTTTATCTCCCCAGCATTTT.

The chain joins TRBV29-1 to TRBJ1-1; unclear D gene. From germline, CDR1 is SQVTM and CDR2 ANQGSEA. The CDR3 totals 11 residues. V was shortened by 8 bases and J by 1 base, with 8 bases between the two germline ends. Here the CDR3 DNA reads TGCAGCATAAGACAGAACACTGAAGCTTTCTTT. Its protein is CSIRQNTEAFF.

The chain employs TRBV4-2 and TRBJ1-5; D not certain. V lost 1 base to trimming and J lost 11 bases, with 12 bases between them. The CDR3 is 13 residues long. Germline CDR1 and CDR2: LGHNA and YNFKEQ. Written as DNA, the CDR3 is TGTGCCAGCAGCCAAGTAGAGGCGGCCACCCAGCATTTT. Its protein product is CASSQVEAATQHF.

The V gene is TRBV18, the J gene TRBJ1-1; D is unresolved. The ends were cut back, 1 base at V and 0 bases at J, with 15 bases in the middle. The length of the CDR3 is 17 residues. CDR1 KGHSH and CDR2 LQKENI come from the germline V gene. CDR3 DNA: TGTGCCAGCTCACCACAGAACAGCCGAACCATGAACACTGAAGCTTTCTTT. Protein: CASSPQNSRTMNTEAFF.

This chain joins TRBV15 and TRBJ1-5, with 7 bases matching TRBD1. The CDR3 runs 16 residues. The V segment lost 4 bases and the J segment 5 bases; nucleotides outside the gene matches: 11. Germline assignment: CDR1 LNHNV and CDR2 YYDKDF (reference sequence). Here the CDR3 reads CATSTFTDRPYQPQHF. The CDR3 nucleotides are TGTGCCACCAGCACATTTACGGACAGGCCTTATCAGCCCCAGCATTTT.

This chain uses TRBV24-1 with TRBJ2-1; D possibly corresponds to TRBD2 (7 bases). The germline V and J ends were trimmed by 2 bases and 10 bases, with 11 bases remaining between them. Germline lookup yields CDR1 KGHDR and CDR2 SFDVKD. The CDR3 contains 13 residues. The CDR3 DNA reads TGTGCCACCAGTGATTCGGGGAGGGGGGAGCAGTTCTTC. Protein sequence: CATSDSGRGEQFF.

The chain employs TRBV6-2 or TRBV6-3 and TRBJ2-3, with 11 nucleotides matching TRBD2. The germline gives CDR1 MNHEY, CDR2 SVGEGT. After removal of 0 bases from V and 2 bases from J, the junction contained 4 bases not matched to a gene. The CDR3 runs 17 residues. CDR3 DNA sequence: TGTGCCAGCAGTTACTCGATACTAGCGGGGGTCACAGATACGCAGTATTTT. It specifies CASSYSILAGVTDTQYF.

The rearrangement links TRBV2 to TRBJ1-4, with D perhaps TRBD1 (6 bases). The CDR3 has 13 residues. V gave up 7 bases and J gave up 7 bases, with 13 bases separating them. CDR1 is SNHLY and CDR2 is FYNNEI in the germline V gene. In nucleotides, the CDR3 is TGTGCCAGCATGTGGGACACCCCTGAAAAACTGTTTTTT. Translated, it gives CASMWDTPEKLFF. Complete variable domain (other parts from reference TRBV2 and TRBJ1-4): EPEVTQTPSHQVTQMGQEVILRCVPISNHLYFYWYRQILGQKVEFLVSFYNNEISEKSEIFDDQFSVERPDGSNFTLKIRSTKLEDSAMYFCASMWDTPEKLFFGSGTQLSVL.

In its sample, this clone was seen once. This chain joins TRBV2 and TRBJ1-4, with unresolved D. V dropped 2 bases and J dropped 3 bases, with 10 bases sitting between them. Germline loops: CDR1 SNHLY, CDR2 FYNNEI. This CDR3 comprises 15 residues. The CDR3 DNA reads TGTGCCAGCAGTGAATTCGACACATCTAATGAAAAACTGTTTTTT. Translating it yields CASSEFDTSNEKLFF. Supplemented by reference TRBV2 and TRBJ1-4, the full variable domain reads EPEVTQTPSHQVTQMGQEVILRCVPISNHLYFYWYRQILGQKVEFLVSFYNNEISEKSEIFDDQFSVERPDGSNFTLKIRSTKLEDSAMYFCASSEFDTSNEKLFFGSGTQLSVL.

The CDR3 reads CASSIGGSQPQHF. CDR3 coding DNA: TGTGCCAGTAGTATAGGAGGGAGTCAGCCCCAGCATTTT. The rearrangement links TRBV19 to TRBJ1-5; D remains unclear. This CDR3 is built from 13 residues. With 1 base removed from V and 6 bases from J, the gap between germline ends came to 7 bases. Germline CDR1 reads LNHDA; CDR2 reads SQIVND (reference sequence).

The CDR3 DNA follows: TGTGCCAGCAGCCAAGACTTCTTGCAGGGATCTGGGGCCAACGTCCTGACTTTC. Protein product: CASSQDFLQGSGANVLTF. This rearrangement joins TRBV3-1 (or the pseudogene TRBV3-2) to TRBJ2-6; possibly TRBD1 for D (5 bases). V was clipped by 0 bases and J by 1 base, with 13 bases between them. The CDR3 covers 18 residues. CDR1 is LGHDT and CDR2 is YNNKEL in the germline V gene (reference sequence).

This clone was counted only a few times. The chain uses TRBV10-1 and TRBJ2-7; 7 nucleotides align to TRBD1. V lost 4 bases, J lost 0 bases, and 9 bases stayed unmatched. This CDR3 spans 16 amino acids. The germline gives CDR1 WNHNN, CDR2 SYGVQD (reference sequence). CDR3 sequence (DNA): TGCGCCAGCAGTGCCCACTCCGGGACAGCCTCCTACGAGCAGTACTTC. It is translated as CASSAHSGTASYEQYF.

The genes are TRBV4-3 and TRBJ1-1; 8 bases are a match to TRBD1. The CDR3 extends over 15 amino acids. The V gene's germline CDR1 is LGHNA and CDR2 YSLEER. The J segment lost 5 bases and the V segment lost 2 bases, leaving 7 bases of the junction unmatched. CDR3 in DNA: TGCGCCAGCAGCCAATACCAGGGGGCGCGGACTGAAGCTTTCTTT. This translates into CASSQYQGARTEAFF.